Below are 31 T cell receptor beta chains sequenced from a single sample in a study of cytomegalovirus exposure and HLA in healthy donors. The PCR used 60 Vbeta and 13 Jbeta primers. Some clones are missing from TCRdb's copy, which holds only in-frame ones; the method was immunoSEQ multiplex PCR. The repertoire holds about 120,000 clones, with 76% as singletons. The sample was PBMCs. The origin of the receptors is a woman aged 40 to 50 in good health and CMV-seropositive.

The V gene is TRBV6-1, the J gene TRBJ2-5; 10 nucleotides line up with TRBD1. V was pared by 6 bases and J by 3 bases, with 4 bases of the junction left unmatched. The CDR3 covers 14 residues. Germline loops: CDR1 MNHNS, CDR2 SASEGT. The CDR3 loop is CASRPGTGEETQYF. CDR3 coding DNA: TGTGCCAGCAGGCCCGGGACAGGGGAAGAGACCCAGTACTTC.

This chain uses TRBV5-1 with TRBJ1-5; TRBD1 matches at 10 bases. Germline trimming cut 4 bases from V and 7 bases from J; bases unmatched to any gene: 8. Germline lookup yields CDR1 SGHRS and CDR2 YFSETQ. The CDR3 length is 15 residues. The chain's CDR3 is CASSKGTGADQPQHF. For the CDR3, the DNA is TGCGCCAGCAGCAAGGGGACAGGGGCAGACCAGCCCCAGCATTTT.

This chain links TRBV30 with TRBJ2-3, with TRBD2 matching over 8 bases. Trimming cost V 5 bases and J 1 base; bases outside gene matches: 2. There are 13 residues in the CDR3. CDR1 GTSNPN and CDR2 SVGIG come from the germline V gene (reference sequence). CDR3 nucleotide sequence: TGTGCCTGGGATAGCGGGGGCACAGATACGCAGTATTTT. Translation gives CAWDSGGTDTQYF.

V is TRBV5-1 and J is TRBJ1-1; 10 nucleotides line up with TRBD1. After removal of 4 bases from V and 7 bases from J, the junction contained 7 bases not matched to a gene. The germline CDR1 and CDR2 sequences are SGHRS and YFSETQ. The length of the CDR3 is 14 residues. The CDR3 DNA is TGCGCCAGCAGCGACACGACAGGGGGCGGTGAAGCTTTCTTT. Protein sequence: CASSDTTGGGEAFF.

The chain links TRBV19 to TRBJ1-5, with no clear D. This CDR3 spans 16 amino acids. V shed 7 bases and J shed 0 bases, with 16 bases lying between them. Per the germline V gene, CDR1 is LNHDA and CDR2 is SQIVND (reference sequence). The CDR3 is CASIALGEGSNQPQHF. The CDR3 coding sequence is TGTGCCAGTATAGCCCTCGGGGAGGGTAGCAATCAGCCCCAGCATTTT.

The V gene is TRBV7-8, the J gene TRBJ1-4; 7 positions agree with TRBD1. Germline V gives CDR1 SGHVS, CDR2 FQNEAQ. The V gene end was trimmed by 5 bases and the J gene end by 6 bases; junction bases not matched to a gene: 6. This CDR3 comprises 14 residues. CDR3 sequence (DNA): TGTGCCAGCAGCCCCCGAGACAGGGATGAAAAACTGTTTTTT. Its translation: CASSPRDRDEKLFF.

This clone was counted between two and nine times. The chain has TRBV7-9 and TRBJ1-2; D is ambiguous. Per the germline V gene, CDR1 is SEHNR and CDR2 is FQNEAQ (reference sequence). This CDR3 has 14 residues. The germline V and J ends were trimmed by 3 bases and 3 bases, with 11 bases remaining between them. This CDR3 reads CASSFGGTYYGYTF. The CDR3 DNA reads TGTGCCAGCAGCTTCGGAGGAACTTACTATGGCTACACCTTC.

The chain carries TRBV5-6 and TRBJ2-7, with D possibly matching TRBD1 (5 bases). The CDR3 is 13 residues long. Trimming left V 0 bases short and J 3 bases short, with 7 bases between. CDR1 SGHDT and CDR2 YYEEEE come from the germline V gene. CDR3 region: CASSLGQNYEQYF. CDR3 in DNA: TGTGCCAGCAGCTTGGGACAGAACTACGAGCAGTACTTC.

Here the CDR3 reads CASRAGGKETQYF. CDR3 nucleotide sequence: TGCGCCAGCCGAGCGGGGGGGAAAGAGACCCAGTACTTC. This chain links TRBV10-2 with TRBJ2-5; 10 positions match TRBD2. This CDR3 spans 13 amino acids. The V segment lost 8 bases and the J segment 3 bases; nucleotides outside the gene matches: 3. Germline CDR1 reads WSHSY; CDR2 reads SAAADI.

The rearrangement links TRBV11-3 to TRBJ1-1, with 8 bases matching TRBD1. Germline V gene data show CDR1 as SGHNT and CDR2 as YENEEA. V lost 5 bases, J lost 4 bases, and 9 bases stayed unmatched. The CDR3 is made up of 15 amino acids. Written as DNA, the CDR3 is TGTGCCAGCAGCGCTGGGACAGGCAAGGGCACTGAAGCTTTCTTT. As protein: CASSAGTGKGTEAFF.

This clone was observed a few times. The chain joins TRBV18 to TRBJ1-5, with 8 bases that match TRBD1. The CDR3 has 16 residues. The junction had 10 bases not matched to a gene; V was cut back by 2 bases and J by 7 bases. From germline, CDR1 is KGHSH and CDR2 LQKENI. CDR3 sequence (DNA): TGTGCCAGCTCACCAGGGACAGGAATTGATAACCAGCCCCAGCATTTT. This encodes CASSPGTGIDNQPQHF.

The chain carries TRBV7-2 and TRBJ1-1; 10 nucleotides agree with TRBD1. Per germline, CDR1 SGHTA and CDR2 FQGNSA. The CDR3 length is 15 residues. V lost 9 bases to trimming and J lost 4 bases; unmatched junction nucleotides: 11. The CDR3 sequence: CASHFDRDRGTEAFF. The DNA of the CDR3 is TGTGCCAGTCACTTTGACAGGGACAGGGGCACTGAAGCTTTCTTT.

This clone has only a few counts. The chain carries TRBV5-1 and TRBJ2-1; TRBD1 is a possible D gene (5 bases). CDR3 size: 15 residues. Germline V gene data show CDR1 as SGHRS and CDR2 as YFSETQ. Trimming took off 2 bases at V and 8 bases at J, with 17 bases between the two ends. CDR3 bases: TGCGCCAGCAGCTTAGGCCCAGGGTTGTCCGATGAGCAGTTCTTC. Amino acid sequence: CASSLGPGLSDEQFF.

This clone was observed a handful of times. The rearrangement uses TRBV6-5 and TRBJ1-3, with 7 bases that match TRBD1. The germline CDR1 and CDR2 sequences are MNHEY and SVGAGI. The junction had 5 bases not matched to a gene; V was cut back by 4 bases and J by 2 bases. The CDR3 spans 15 residues. CDR3 bases: TGTGCCAGCAGTTCGGGACAGCTTCCTGGAAACACCATATATTTT. The encoded protein is CASSSGQLPGNTIYF.

This sequence joins TRBV5-6 and TRBJ1-2, with D uncertain. Germline CDR1 reads SGHDT; CDR2 reads YYEEEE. The CDR3 has 14 residues. Trimming took 1 base from V and 4 from J, leaving 11 bases between them. CDR3 sequence reads: CASSLPRQLYGYTF. CDR3 bases: TGTGCCAGCAGCTTGCCTAGGCAGCTCTATGGCTACACCTTC. The full variable domain, completed using reference TRBV5-6 and TRBJ1-2, is DAGVTQSPTHLIKTRGQQVTLRCSPKSGHDTVSWYQQALGQGPQFIFQYYEEEERQRGNFPDRFSGHQFPNYSSELNVNALLLGDSALYLCASSLPRQLYGYTFGSGTRLTVV.

The chain has TRBV5-1 and TRBJ1-1, with D possibly being TRBD1 (6 bases). Germline assignment: CDR1 SGHRS and CDR2 YFSETQ. CDR3 size: 16 residues. Between the trimmed V and J ends, which lost 1 base and 0 bases, there was a span of 13 bases. The CDR3 DNA sequence: TGCGCCAGCAGCTTGACCGCAGGGGTCCTGAACACTGAAGCTTTCTTT. Its protein is CASSLTAGVLNTEAFF.

V gene TRBV4-1 combines with J gene TRBJ1-1, with 12 bases aligning to TRBD1. CDR1 and CDR2 (germline): MGHRA, YSYEKL. This CDR3 has 17 amino acids. V lost 2 bases to trimming and J lost 5 bases; unmatched junction nucleotides: 9. The CDR3 loop reads CASSQTGTGGARTEAFF. Written as DNA, the CDR3 is TGCGCCAGCAGCCAAACCGGGACAGGGGGCGCGAGGACTGAAGCTTTCTTT.

The V call is TRBV18, the J call TRBJ1-6; D is possibly TRBD1 (5 bases). Trimming stripped 2 bases from V and 3 bases from J, with 17 bases between. The germline CDR1 and CDR2 sequences are KGHSH and LQKENI. This CDR3 is 18 amino acids long. CDR3 DNA: TGTGCCAGCTCACCAGGATTCGCAGGCGGGGGCTATAATTCACCCCTCCACTTT. The encoded protein is CASSPGFAGGGYNSPLHF.

This clone was seen more than once but under ten times. This chain connects TRBV30 to TRBJ1-1, with D perhaps matching TRBD1 (5 bases). Germline V gives CDR1 GTSNPN, CDR2 SVGIG (reference sequence). Trimming removed 0 bases from V and 6 bases from J, with 11 bases in between. The CDR3 consists of 13 residues. The CDR3 DNA reads TGTGCCTGGAGTGTTGACCAGGGCGCTGAAGCTTTCTTT. Amino acid sequence: CAWSVDQGAEAFF.

This chain joins TRBV5-6 and TRBJ2-7, with D possibly matching TRBD1 (5 bases). The germline CDR1 and CDR2 sequences are SGHDT and YYEEEE. The V gene lost 4 bases and the J gene lost 5 bases, with 16 bases spanning the gap. The CDR3 is 14 residues long. CDR3 amino acids: CASSPAGSGNEQYF. The CDR3 DNA reads TGTGCCAGCAGCCCGGCTGGGTCAGGGAACGAGCAGTACTTC.

This chain links TRBV6-1 with TRBJ2-7; D not resolved. The germline V gene encodes CDR1 MNHNS and CDR2 SASEGT. The ends were cut back, 1 base at V and 3 bases at J, with 10 bases in the middle. This CDR3 is 14 amino acids long. CDR3 region: CASSEDSYLYEQYF. CDR3 nucleotides: TGTGCCAGCAGTGAAGACAGTTACCTCTACGAGCAGTACTTC.

The J gene is TRBJ2-1, the V gene TRBV7-2; 7 positions match TRBD1. CDR1 SGHTA and CDR2 FQGNSA come from the germline V gene. Trimming at V came to 0 bases and at J to 2 bases, leaving 4 bases not matched to a gene. The CDR3 length is 16 residues. The CDR3 DNA is TGTGCCAGCAGCTTAGCCCCGGGGACAGCCTACAATGAGCAGTTCTTC. This sequence encodes CASSLAPGTAYNEQFF.

The gene calls are TRBV6-1 and TRBJ1-1; D gene uncertain. With 3 bases removed from V and 5 bases from J, the gap between germline ends came to 13 bases. This CDR3 has 14 amino acids. Germline assignment: CDR1 MNHNS and CDR2 SASEGT. CDR3 loop: CASSERVGRTEAFF. As DNA, the CDR3 is TGTGCCAGCAGTGAGCGGGTAGGAAGGACTGAAGCTTTCTTT.

The chain joins TRBV7-8 to TRBJ2-7; 7 bases map to TRBD1. The V and J ends lost 5 bases and 3 bases, in that order; junction bases with no gene match: 4. The CDR3 is made up of 13 amino acids. Germline assignment: CDR1 SGHVS and CDR2 FQNEAQ. The CDR3: CASSPRQGYEQYF. CDR3 nucleotide sequence: TGTGCCAGCAGCCCACGACAGGGCTACGAGCAGTACTTC.

Only a few counts were recorded for this clone. The chain links TRBV7-9 to TRBJ2-1; 13 nucleotides agree with TRBD2. The CDR3 totals 16 residues. Germline loops: CDR1 SEHNR, CDR2 FQNEAQ (reference sequence). V gave up 5 bases and J gave up 3 bases; unmatched junction bases: 4. CDR3 DNA sequence: TGTGCCAGCAGCCCGACTAGCGGGGGGCACTACAATGAGCAGTTCTTC. Translating gives CASSPTSGGHYNEQFF.

The chain joins TRBV11-2 to TRBJ1-5; D is ambiguous. The CDR3 covers 14 residues. V lost 4 bases and J 0 bases, leaving 7 bases between the germline ends. The V gene's germline CDR1 is SGHAT and CDR2 FQNNGV. CDR3 sequence: CASSSVDSNQPQHF. The DNA for the CDR3 is TGTGCCAGCAGCTCGGTAGATAGCAATCAGCCCCAGCATTTT.

V usage is TRBV18 and J usage is TRBJ1-3; D is ambiguous. The CDR3 totals 16 residues. CDR1 KGHSH and CDR2 LQKENI come from the germline V gene. V was shortened by 0 bases and J by 4 bases, with 13 bases between the two germline ends. The CDR3 DNA sequence: TGTGCCAGCTCACCACCATCCACCCCGGGAGGAAACACCATATATTTT. As protein: CASSPPSTPGGNTIYF.

The chain uses TRBV27 and TRBJ1-4, with TRBD1 as a possible D gene (5 bases). This CDR3 region has 12 residues. V lost 5 bases to trimming and J lost 10 bases, with 11 bases between them. The germline gives CDR1 MNHEY, CDR2 SMNVEV (reference sequence). DNA of the CDR3: TGTGCCAGCAGTCCCCGTCAGGGAAAACTGTTTTTT. It encodes CASSPRQGKLFF.

The chain recombines TRBV2 with TRBJ2-7; D unresolved. CDR1 is SNHLY, CDR2 FYNNEI, per germline. With 6 bases removed from V and 3 bases from J, the gap between germline ends came to 6 bases. CDR3 length: 11 amino acids. CDR3 protein: CASSPFYEQYF. In nucleotides, the CDR3 is TGTGCCAGCAGCCCATTCTACGAGCAGTACTTC. Supplemented by reference TRBV2 and TRBJ2-7, the full variable domain reads EPEVTQTPSHQVTQMGQEVILRCVPISNHLYFYWYRQILGQKVEFLVSFYNNEISEKSEIFDDQFSVERPDGSNFTLKIRSTKLEDSAMYFCASSPFYEQYFGPGTRLTVT.

Here the CDR3 reads CASSSQGIGEAFF. The DNA of the CDR3 is TGTGCCAGTAGTTCACAGGGTATAGGTGAAGCTTTCTTT. The chain links TRBV19 to TRBJ1-1, with TRBD1 as a possible D gene (6 bases). The CDR3 length is 13 residues. Trimming stripped 5 bases from V and 7 bases from J, with 14 bases between. CDR1 and CDR2 (germline): LNHDA, SQIVND (reference sequence).

This clone was seen a few times. CDR3 bases: TGTGCCAGCCAGTATACATCCATTCGGGGACAGAGGAACACTGAAGCTTTCTTT. Protein: CASQYTSIRGQRNTEAFF. This chain joins TRBV19 and TRBJ1-1, with 7 nucleotides matching TRBD1. J was trimmed by 1 base and V by 9 bases; bases with no gene match: 20. CDR1 is LNHDA and CDR2 is SQIVND in the germline V gene (reference sequence). The CDR3 spans 18 residues.